This T cell receptor (beta chain) was captured in a study of cytomegalovirus exposure and HLA in healthy donors (dated by TCRdb to the late 2010s). Concerning the study at large: A later analysis indicated that the 130 or so validation repertoires were generated on the platform also employed for the 700 or so repertoires of the first cohort. The study aimed to test whether cataloging public T cell receptors could reveal signatures of past pathogen exposure. Along with the approximately 650-subject first cohort, a separate validation cohort of more than 90 different subjects was used. To predict cytomegalovirus infection status, the study combined high-throughput TCR immunosequencing, statistical association of individual TCRs with disease status, and machine learning. Summary of the overall study and its limitations: Of the cluster scores, approximately 95% were above 0 in a later analysis, which found that TCRs clustered in the first cohort also tended to co-occur in the 120 or so validation repertoires. The study listed approximately 150 TCR beta chains as associated with cytomegalovirus. The validation cohort had no HLA typing available for a later analysis, so co-occurrence within that cohort was assessed over all 130 or so repertoires. In vitro tests confirmed that three of the cytomegalovirus-associated TCR beta chains recognize cytomegalovirus antigens. The authors suggested that the approach could potentially be generalized to other disease states and immunological phenotypes. Cytomegalovirus status was reported to be diagnosed by the classifier with high specificity and sensitivity in both the original and validation cohorts. Most TCR sequences were observed very rarely across donors, whereas some public TCRs were present in many individuals.

The donors were included in the validation cohort of some 120 subjects, a group kept apart from the approximately 670-subject first cohort. The germline V gene (reference sequence) provides CDR1 GTSNPN and CDR2 SVGIG. Including the terminal cysteine and phenylalanine, the CDR3 comprises 12 residues. Only CDR3 DNA is held: 36 bases, read in frame from base 1. V is cut by 1 base and J by 5 bases, and the space between the germline ends is 8 bases. Library construction relied on the immunoSEQ multiplex PCR assay. The study's own analysis went as follows. A statistical classification framework was built to diagnose cytomegalovirus status from the catalog of TCR beta chain sequences. Held by TCRdb, this immuneACCESS table contains in-frame sequences only and omits some clones. Under half of the omission traces to an unresolved V gene where checked; the cause of the rest is unknown. V and J calls and clone size are copied from that table; D and trimming were computed from the DNA. The sample includes some 150,000 clones, with around 90% observed a single time. Roughly 3% of the sample lies in the top ten.

Concerning this clone itself: What antigen it recognizes has not been identified. Base qualities are not provided; no much larger clone lies one nucleotide away.

The V and J genes are TRBV30 and TRBJ1-1; matching of 5 bases hints at TRBD1 as the D gene. The TCR sequence derives from a man aged 18 to 35 in good health and CMV-seronegative. The specimen was PBMCs. The CDR3 loop reads CAWSGTQTEAFF. In nucleotide form, the sequence is TGTGCCTGGAGTGGGACACAAACTGAAGCTTTCTTT.